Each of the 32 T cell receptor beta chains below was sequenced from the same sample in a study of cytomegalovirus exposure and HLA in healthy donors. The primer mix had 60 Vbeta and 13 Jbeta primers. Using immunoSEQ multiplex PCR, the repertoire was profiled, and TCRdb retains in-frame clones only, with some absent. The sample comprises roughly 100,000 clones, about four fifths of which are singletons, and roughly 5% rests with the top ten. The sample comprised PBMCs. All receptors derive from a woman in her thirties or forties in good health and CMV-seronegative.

CDR3 nucleotides: TGTGCCAGTACTCGGGGGGGCGGAGATACGCAGTATTTT. Translation: CASTRGGGDTQYF. The chain combines TRBV19 with TRBJ2-3, with 8 positions matching TRBD2. Trimming cost V 7 bases and J 5 bases; bases outside gene matches: 5. CDR1 LNHDA and CDR2 SQIVND come from the germline V gene (reference sequence). The CDR3 covers 13 residues.

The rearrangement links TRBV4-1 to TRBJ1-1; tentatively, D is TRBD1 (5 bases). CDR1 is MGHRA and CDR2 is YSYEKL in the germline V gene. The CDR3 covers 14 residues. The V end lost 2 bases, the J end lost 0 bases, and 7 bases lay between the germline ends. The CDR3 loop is CASSQSGMNTEAFF. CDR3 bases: TGCGCCAGCAGCCAATCAGGGATGAACACTGAAGCTTTCTTT.

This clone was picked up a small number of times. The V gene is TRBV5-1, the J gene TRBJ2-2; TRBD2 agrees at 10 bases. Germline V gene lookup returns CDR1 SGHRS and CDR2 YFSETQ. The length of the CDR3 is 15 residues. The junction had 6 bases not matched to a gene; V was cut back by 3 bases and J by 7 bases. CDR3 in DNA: TGCGCCAGCAGCTCACTAGCGGGGAAGGGCGGGGAGCTGTTTTTT. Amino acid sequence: CASSSLAGKGGELFF.

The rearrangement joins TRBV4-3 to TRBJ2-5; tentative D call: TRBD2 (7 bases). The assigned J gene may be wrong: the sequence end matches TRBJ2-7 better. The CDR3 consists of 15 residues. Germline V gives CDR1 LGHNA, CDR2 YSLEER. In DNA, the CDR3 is TGCGCCAGCAGCCAAGATTTGGGGGGGGGCGGCGAGCAGTACTTC. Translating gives CASSQDLGGGGEQYF.

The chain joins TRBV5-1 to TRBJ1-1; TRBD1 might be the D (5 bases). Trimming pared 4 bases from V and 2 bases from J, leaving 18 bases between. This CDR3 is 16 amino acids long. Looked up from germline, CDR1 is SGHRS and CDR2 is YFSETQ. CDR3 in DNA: TGCGCCAGCAGCGCTGGATCCAGGGTATTTAACACTGAAGCTTTCTTT. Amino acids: CASSAGSRVFNTEAFF.

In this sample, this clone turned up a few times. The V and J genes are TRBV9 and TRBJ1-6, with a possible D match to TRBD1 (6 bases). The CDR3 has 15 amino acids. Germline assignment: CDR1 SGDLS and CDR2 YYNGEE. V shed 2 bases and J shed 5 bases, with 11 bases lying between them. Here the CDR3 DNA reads TGTGCCAGCAGCGTGGCCGACAGGAATAATTCACCCCTCCACTTT. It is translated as CASSVADRNNSPLHF.

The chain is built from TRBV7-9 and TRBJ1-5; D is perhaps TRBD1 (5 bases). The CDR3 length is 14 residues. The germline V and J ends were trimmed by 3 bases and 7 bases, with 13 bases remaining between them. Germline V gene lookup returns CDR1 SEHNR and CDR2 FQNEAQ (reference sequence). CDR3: CASSFSSGGQPQHF. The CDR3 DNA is TGTGCCAGCAGCTTTAGTTCGGGGGGGCAGCCCCAGCATTTT. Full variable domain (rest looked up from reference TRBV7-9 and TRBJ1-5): DTGVSQNPRHKITKRGQNVTFRCDPISEHNRLYWYRQTLGQGPEFLTYFQNEAQLEKSRLLSDRFSAERPKGSFSTLEIQRTEQGDSAMYLCASSFSSGGQPQHFGDGTRLSIL.

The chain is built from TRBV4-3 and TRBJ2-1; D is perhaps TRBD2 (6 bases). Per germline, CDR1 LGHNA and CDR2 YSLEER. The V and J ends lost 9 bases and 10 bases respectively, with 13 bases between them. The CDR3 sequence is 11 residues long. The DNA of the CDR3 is TGCGCCAGTCAGGGACTTGGGGAGCAGTTCTTC. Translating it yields CASQGLGEQFF.

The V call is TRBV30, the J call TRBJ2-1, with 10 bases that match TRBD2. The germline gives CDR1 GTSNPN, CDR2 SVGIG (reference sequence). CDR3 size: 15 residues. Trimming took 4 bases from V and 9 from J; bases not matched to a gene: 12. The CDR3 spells CAWNASSGGPGEQFF. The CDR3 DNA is TGTGCCTGGAACGCAAGTAGCGGGGGGCCGGGTGAGCAGTTCTTC.

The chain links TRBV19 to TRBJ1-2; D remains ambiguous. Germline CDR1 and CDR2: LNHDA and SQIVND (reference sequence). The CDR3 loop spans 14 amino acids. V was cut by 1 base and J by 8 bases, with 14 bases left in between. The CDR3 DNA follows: TGTGCCAGTAGTATAGGATTACGACAAGAAGGCTACACCTTC. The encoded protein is CASSIGLRQEGYTF.

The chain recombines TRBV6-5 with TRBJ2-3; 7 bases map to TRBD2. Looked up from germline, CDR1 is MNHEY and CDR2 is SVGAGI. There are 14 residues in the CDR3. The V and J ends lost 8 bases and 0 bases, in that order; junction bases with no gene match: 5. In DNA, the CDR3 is TGTGCCAGCTTTCGGCGGGGGAGCACAGATACGCAGTATTTT. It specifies CASFRRGSTDTQYF.

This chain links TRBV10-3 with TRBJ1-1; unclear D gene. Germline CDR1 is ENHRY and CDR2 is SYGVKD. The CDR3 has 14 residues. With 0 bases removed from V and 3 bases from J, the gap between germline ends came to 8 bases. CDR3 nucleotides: TGTGCCATCAGTGAGTCGCGACGGGACACTGAAGCTTTCTTT. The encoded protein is CAISESRRDTEAFF.

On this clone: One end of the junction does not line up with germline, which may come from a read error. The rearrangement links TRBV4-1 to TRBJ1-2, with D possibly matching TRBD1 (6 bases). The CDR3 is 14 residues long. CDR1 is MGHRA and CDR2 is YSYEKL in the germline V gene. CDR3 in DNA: TGCGCCAGCGGCCAAGATACAGGGACCTATGGCTACACCTTC. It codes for CASGQDTGTYGYTF.

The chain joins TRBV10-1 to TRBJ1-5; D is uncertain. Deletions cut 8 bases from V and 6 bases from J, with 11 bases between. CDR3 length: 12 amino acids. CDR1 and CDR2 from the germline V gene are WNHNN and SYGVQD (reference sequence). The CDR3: CASLEGRQPQHF. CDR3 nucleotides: TGCGCCAGCCTCGAGGGTCGTCAGCCCCAGCATTTT.

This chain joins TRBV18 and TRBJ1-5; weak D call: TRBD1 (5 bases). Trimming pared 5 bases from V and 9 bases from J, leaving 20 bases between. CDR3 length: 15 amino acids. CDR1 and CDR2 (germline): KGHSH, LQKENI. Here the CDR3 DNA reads TGTGCCAGCTCATCGAACGACAGCCGCACGGGGCCCCAGCATTTT. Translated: CASSSNDSRTGPQHF.

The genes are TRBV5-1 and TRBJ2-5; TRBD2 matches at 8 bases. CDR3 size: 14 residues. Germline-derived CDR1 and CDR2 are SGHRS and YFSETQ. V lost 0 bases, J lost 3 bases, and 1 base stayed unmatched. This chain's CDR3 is CASSLDGGEETQYF. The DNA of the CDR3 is TGCGCCAGCAGCTTGGACGGGGGGGAAGAGACCCAGTACTTC. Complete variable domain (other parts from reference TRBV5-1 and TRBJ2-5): KAGVTQTPRYLIKTRGQQVTLSCSPISGHRSVSWYQQTPGQGLQFLFEYFSETQRNKGNFPGRFSGRQFSNSRSEMNVSTLELGDSALYLCASSLDGGEETQYFGPGTRLLVL.

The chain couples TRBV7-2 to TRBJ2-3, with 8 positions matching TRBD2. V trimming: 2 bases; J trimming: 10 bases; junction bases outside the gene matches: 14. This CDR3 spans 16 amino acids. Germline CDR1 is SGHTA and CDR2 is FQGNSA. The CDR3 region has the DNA TGTGCCAGCAGCTTAATTAGGTCCGGGGGGGCCGCCCCGCAGTATTTT. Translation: CASSLIRSGGAAPQYF.

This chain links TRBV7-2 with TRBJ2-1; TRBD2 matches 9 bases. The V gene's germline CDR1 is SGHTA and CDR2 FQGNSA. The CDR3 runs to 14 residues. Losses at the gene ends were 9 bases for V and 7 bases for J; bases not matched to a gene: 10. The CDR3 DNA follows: TGTGCCAGTTATAGCGGGGGCATTGGAAATGAGCAGTTCTTC. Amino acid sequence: CASYSGGIGNEQFF.

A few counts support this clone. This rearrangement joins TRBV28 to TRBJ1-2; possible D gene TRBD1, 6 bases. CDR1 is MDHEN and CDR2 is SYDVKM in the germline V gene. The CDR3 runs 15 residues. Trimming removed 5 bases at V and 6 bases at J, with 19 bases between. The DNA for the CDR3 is TGTGCCAGCAGTGAATCAAGGGGGGGTGGGCATGGCTACACCTTC. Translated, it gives CASSESRGGGHGYTF.

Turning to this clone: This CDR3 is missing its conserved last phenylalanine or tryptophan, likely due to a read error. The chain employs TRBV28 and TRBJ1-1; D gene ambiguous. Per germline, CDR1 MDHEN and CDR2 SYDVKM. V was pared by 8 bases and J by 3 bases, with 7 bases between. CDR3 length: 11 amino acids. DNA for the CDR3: TGTGCCAGCCAGTCAGACACTGAAGCTTTCGTT. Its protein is CASQSDTEAFV.

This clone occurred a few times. Here the CDR3 DNA reads TGTGCCAGCAGCCTTACAGGGGTTTCCAGCACAGATACGCAGTATTTT. Its protein product is CASSLTGVSSTDTQYF. The genes are TRBV27 and TRBJ2-3, with 7 bases lining up with TRBD1. With V trimmed by 6 bases and J by 0 bases, 9 bases remained unmatched. Germline V gives CDR1 MNHEY, CDR2 SMNVEV (reference sequence). The CDR3 is 16 amino acids.

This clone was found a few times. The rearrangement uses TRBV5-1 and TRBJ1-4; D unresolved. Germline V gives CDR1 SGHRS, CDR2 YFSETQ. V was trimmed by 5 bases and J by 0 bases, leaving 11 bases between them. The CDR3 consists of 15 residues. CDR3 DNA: TGCGCCAGCAGATCCCCCGGGACAACTAATGAAAAACTGTTTTTT. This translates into CASRSPGTTNEKLFF. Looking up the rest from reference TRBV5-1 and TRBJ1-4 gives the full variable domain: KAGVTQTPRYLIKTRGQQVTLSCSPISGHRSVSWYQQTPGQGLQFLFEYFSETQRNKGNFPGRFSGRQFSNSRSEMNVSTLELGDSALYLCASRSPGTTNEKLFFGSGTQLSVL.

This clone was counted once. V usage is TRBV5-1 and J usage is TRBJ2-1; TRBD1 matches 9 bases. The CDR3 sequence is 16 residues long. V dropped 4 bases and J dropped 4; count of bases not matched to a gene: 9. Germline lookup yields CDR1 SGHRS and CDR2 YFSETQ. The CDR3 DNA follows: TGCGCCAGCAGCCAGGGAGGGACAGGGCATTACAATGAGCAGTTCTTC. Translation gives CASSQGGTGHYNEQFF.

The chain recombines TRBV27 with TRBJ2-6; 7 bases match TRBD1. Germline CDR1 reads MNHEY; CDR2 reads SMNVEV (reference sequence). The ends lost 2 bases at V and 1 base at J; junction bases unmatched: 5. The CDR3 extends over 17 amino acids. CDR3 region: CASSLLGGGSGANVLTF. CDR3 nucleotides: TGTGCCAGCAGTTTACTAGGGGGCGGTTCTGGGGCCAACGTCCTGACTTTC.

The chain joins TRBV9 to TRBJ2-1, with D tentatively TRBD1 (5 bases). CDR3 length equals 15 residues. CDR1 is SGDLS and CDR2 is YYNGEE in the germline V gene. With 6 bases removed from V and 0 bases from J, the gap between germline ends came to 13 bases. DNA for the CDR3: TGTGCCAGCACCCCTGGGGCGAGCTCCTACAATGAGCAGTTCTTC. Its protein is CASTPGASSYNEQFF.

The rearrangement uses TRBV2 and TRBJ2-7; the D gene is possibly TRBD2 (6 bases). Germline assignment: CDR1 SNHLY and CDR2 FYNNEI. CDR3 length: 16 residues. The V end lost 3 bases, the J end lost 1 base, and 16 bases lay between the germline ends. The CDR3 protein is CASSDLWRDRSYEQYF. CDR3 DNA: TGTGCCAGCAGTGATCTCTGGCGGGACCGATCCTACGAGCAGTACTTC. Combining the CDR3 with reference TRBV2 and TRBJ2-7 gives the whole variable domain EPEVTQTPSHQVTQMGQEVILRCVPISNHLYFYWYRQILGQKVEFLVSFYNNEISEKSEIFDDQFSVERPDGSNFTLKIRSTKLEDSAMYFCASSDLWRDRSYEQYFGPGTRLTVT.

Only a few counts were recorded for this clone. In nucleotides, the CDR3 is TGTGCCAGCAGCCCCGGGACAGCGTTCAATCAGCCCCAGCATTTT. Its protein product is CASSPGTAFNQPQHF. The V and J genes are TRBV4-2 and TRBJ1-5, with 7 bases aligning to TRBD1. Germline V lookup: CDR1 LGHNA, CDR2 YNFKEQ. The CDR3 extends over 15 amino acids. Unmatched junction bases numbered 6, after V lost 4 bases and J lost 3 bases.

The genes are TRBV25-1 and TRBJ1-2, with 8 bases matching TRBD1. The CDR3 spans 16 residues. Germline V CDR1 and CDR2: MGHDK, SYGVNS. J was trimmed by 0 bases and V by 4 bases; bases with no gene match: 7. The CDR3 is CASSAPGTGANYGYTF. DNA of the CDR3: TGTGCCAGCAGTGCCCCTGGGACAGGTGCTAACTATGGCTACACCTTC.

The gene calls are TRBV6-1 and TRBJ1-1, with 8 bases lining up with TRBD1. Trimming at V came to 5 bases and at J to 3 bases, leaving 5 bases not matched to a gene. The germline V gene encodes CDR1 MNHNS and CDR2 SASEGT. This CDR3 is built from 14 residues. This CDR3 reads CASSPWGQDTEAFF. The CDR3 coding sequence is TGTGCCAGCAGTCCCTGGGGACAGGACACTGAAGCTTTCTTT.

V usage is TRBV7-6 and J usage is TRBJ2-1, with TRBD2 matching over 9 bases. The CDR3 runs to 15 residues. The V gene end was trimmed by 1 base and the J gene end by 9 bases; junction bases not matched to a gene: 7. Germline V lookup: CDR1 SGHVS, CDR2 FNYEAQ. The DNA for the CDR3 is TGTGCCAGCAGCTTAGAAAGCGGGGGGATCGGTGAGCAGTTCTTC. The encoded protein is CASSLESGGIGEQFF.

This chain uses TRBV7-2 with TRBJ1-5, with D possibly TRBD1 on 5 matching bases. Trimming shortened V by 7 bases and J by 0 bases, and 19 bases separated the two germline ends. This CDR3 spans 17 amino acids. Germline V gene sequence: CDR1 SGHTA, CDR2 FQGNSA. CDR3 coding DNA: TGTGCCAGCAACCTCCTGGGGGGGTCCTATAGCAATCAGCCCCAGCATTTT. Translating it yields CASNLLGGSYSNQPQHF.

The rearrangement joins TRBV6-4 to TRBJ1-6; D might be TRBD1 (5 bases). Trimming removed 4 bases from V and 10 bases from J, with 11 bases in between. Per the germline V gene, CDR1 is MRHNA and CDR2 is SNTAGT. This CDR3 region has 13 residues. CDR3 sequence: CASSVDSGSPLHF. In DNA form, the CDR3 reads TGTGCCAGCAGTGTCGACAGTGGATCACCCCTCCACTTT.